The 9 T cell receptor beta chains listed next were all sequenced from one sample in a study of cytomegalovirus exposure and HLA in healthy donors. The PCR had 60 Vbeta and 13 Jbeta primers. Method: immunoSEQ multiplex PCR; TCRdb's copy keeps in-frame clones and lacks some. This table has about 160,000 clones, about 79% appearing once. Sequencing was done on a sample of PBMCs. All receptors derive from a female donor in good health and CMV-seronegative.

This rearrangement joins TRBV27 to TRBJ1-6, with 12 bases lining up with TRBD1. The V gene end was trimmed by 6 bases and the J gene end by 7 bases; junction bases not matched to a gene: 7. CDR3 length: 16 amino acids. Germline V gene lookup returns CDR1 MNHEY and CDR2 SMNVEV (reference sequence). The CDR3 region is CASRPGTGGRNSPLHF. CDR3 nucleotide sequence: TGTGCCAGCAGGCCCGGGACAGGGGGCCGAAATTCACCCCTCCACTTT.

The chain is built from TRBV5-1 and TRBJ1-1, with D perhaps matching TRBD1 (6 bases). V was trimmed by 2 bases and J by 1 base, leaving 6 bases between them. The CDR3 is 13 residues long. CDR1 and CDR2 (germline): SGHRS, YFSETQ. The CDR3 DNA is TGCGCCAGCAGCTTAGGGGGGAACACTGAAGCTTTCTTT. This translates into CASSLGGNTEAFF.

V usage is TRBV6-1 and J usage is TRBJ2-3; D gene unclear. The CDR3 runs to 12 residues. Germline lookup yields CDR1 MNHNS and CDR2 SASEGT. V shed 8 bases and J shed 3 bases, with 9 bases lying between them. CDR3 sequence reads: CASGIVTDTQYF. The CDR3 region has the DNA TGTGCCAGCGGTATAGTTACAGATACGCAGTATTTT.

V usage is TRBV29-1 and J usage is TRBJ2-7; tentatively, D is TRBD1 (5 bases). V was clipped by 0 bases and J by 9 bases, with 12 bases between them. The germline CDR1 and CDR2 sequences are SQVTM and ANQGSEA. CDR3 size: 12 residues. CDR3 bases: TGCAGCGTTGAAGATGTAGGGGCATCGCAGTACTTC. Protein sequence: CSVEDVGASQYF.

The chain uses TRBV19 and TRBJ2-2; 8 nucleotides align to TRBD1. Germline V gives CDR1 LNHDA, CDR2 SQIVND (reference sequence). CDR3 length: 15 residues. V lost 3 bases and J lost 4; bases outside the gene matches: 4. The CDR3 reads CASSIKGQVTGELFF. For the CDR3, the DNA is TGTGCCAGTAGTATTAAGGGACAGGTCACCGGGGAGCTGTTTTTT. The full variable domain, its missing parts supplied by reference TRBV19 and TRBJ2-2, is DGGITQSPKYLFRKEGQNVTLSCEQNLNHDAMYWYRQDPGQGLRLIYYSQIVNDFQKGDIAEGYSVSREKKESFPLTVTSAQKNPTAFYLCASSIKGQVTGELFFGEGSRLTVL.

This rearrangement joins TRBV30 to TRBJ2-4, with a weak D call TRBD1 (6 bases). The V gene's germline CDR1 is GTSNPN and CDR2 SVGIG (reference sequence). This CDR3 has 12 amino acids. Trimming took off 4 bases at V and 10 bases at J, with 14 bases between the two ends. The DNA of the CDR3 is TGTGCCTGGACACTGAACGACAGGATTCAGTACTTC. As protein: CAWTLNDRIQYF.

The rearrangement links TRBV28 to TRBJ2-2, with 7 nucleotides matching TRBD1. The trim removed 6 bases at V and 0 bases at J, leaving 1 base unmatched. Germline CDR1 and CDR2: MDHEN and SYDVKM. The CDR3 extends over 14 amino acids. This CDR3 reads CASRQGSNTGELFF. The CDR3 nucleotides are TGTGCCAGCAGACAGGGGTCGAACACCGGGGAGCTGTTTTTT.

The gene calls are TRBV20-1 and TRBJ1-2, with TRBD1 matching 9 bases. This CDR3 is built from 11 residues. Germline V CDR1 and CDR2: DFQATT, SNEGSKA (reference sequence). With 8 bases clipped from V and 4 bases from J, the junction kept 2 bases outside the gene matches. The CDR3 nucleotides read TGCAGTCCGGGACAGGGCTATGGCTACACCTTC. This sequence encodes CSPGQGYGYTF.

The CDR3 region is CASSPDSGTSDYNEQFF. The CDR3 DNA reads TGTGCCAGTAGTCCGGACTCCGGGACTAGCGACTACAATGAGCAGTTCTTC. The rearrangement uses TRBV19 and TRBJ2-1, with 10 nucleotides matching TRBD2. The CDR3 runs to 17 residues. From germline, CDR1 is LNHDA and CDR2 SQIVND (reference sequence). V lost 5 bases, J lost 3 bases, and 10 bases stayed unmatched.